This T cell receptor (beta chain) was sequenced in a study of spatial heterogeneity in lung cancer. Notes on the study in general: The authors estimated that approximately 6.3% of tumor T cells were covered for alpha chains and approximately 13% for beta chains. Mutation counts in tumors were tracked by counts of expanded intratumoral alpha and beta TCRs.

Points on this clonotype: What it binds is unknown.

Time point denoted: sample taken at primary tumor resection. Extraction of whole RNA from tumor, nontumor lung or frozen PBMC preceded unsorted sequencing. TCRdb independently ran MiXCR on the 5' RACE reads; one entry per CDR3 protein. The repertoire holds 10,000 or so distinct CDR3 sequences, with roughly 6% as singletons. The receptor comes from a female donor with early-stage non-small cell lung cancer. The specimen comprised lung tumor tissue, sampled at surgery.

The CDR3 spells CSVVLFEDEQFF. CDR3 bases: TGCAGCGTTGTCCTCTTCGAGGATGAGCAGTTCTTC. The J gene is TRBJ2-1, the V gene TRBV29-1; D gene unclear. V lost 4 bases and J lost 8, with 12 bases in between. The CDR3 has 12 amino acids. Germline V gene sequence: CDR1 SQVTM, CDR2 ANQGSEA.